Each of the 25 T cell receptor beta chains below was sequenced from the same sample in a study of post-analysis software for immune sequencing data. General study findings and limits: Controls showed lower frequencies than patients for five or six TRBV segments, and TRBV5-6, TRBV5-1 and TRBV20-1 were among these.

The antigens these receptors bind are not known. Built from TCR beta cDNA, the libraries had unique molecular identifiers in them. TCRdb analysed the PCR reads with MiXCR anew, one entry per CDR3 protein. The table has about 560,000 distinct CDR3 sequences, roughly 46% seen once. The sequenced material came from blood. All receptors derive from a girl aged 10-17 years with multiple sclerosis.

This chain joins TRBV20-1 and TRBJ2-7; no firm D call. V was shortened by 6 bases and J by 2 bases, with 20 bases between the two germline ends. The CDR3 consists of 15 residues. Germline assignment: CDR1 DFQATT and CDR2 SNEGSKA (reference sequence). This CDR3 reads CSAPPLESAAYEQYF. The CDR3 DNA reads as TGCAGTGCCCCCCCGCTGGAGTCGGCAGCCTACGAGCAGTACTTC.

This sequence joins TRBV7-2 and TRBJ2-1; 8 bases align to TRBD2. The V gene end was trimmed by 4 bases and the J gene end by 14 bases; junction bases not matched to a gene: 16. The CDR3 spans 15 residues. CDR1 and CDR2 (germline): SGHTA, FQGNSA. CDR3 loop: CASSSQSLLSGVEFF. The CDR3 DNA reads as TGTGCCAGCAGCTCCCAGAGTCTACTTAGCGGGGTCGAGTTCTTC.

This clonotype has a handful of counts. The chain links TRBV6-2 or TRBV6-3 to TRBJ2-7, with unresolved D. CDR3 length equals 13 residues. In germline, CDR1 is MNHEY, CDR2 SVGEGT. V lost 2 bases and J 1 base, leaving 6 bases between the germline ends. CDR3 nucleotides: TGTGCCAGCAGTTACCAACGGTCCTACGAGCAGTACTTC. It codes for CASSYQRSYEQYF.

This chain connects TRBV12-3 or TRBV12-4 to TRBJ1-2, with TRBD1 as a possible D gene (5 bases). V shed 6 bases and J shed 8 bases, with 16 bases lying between them. The CDR3 covers 13 residues. CDR3 DNA: TGTGCCAGCAGGTACCAGGGTTATGAAGGCTACACCTTC. Its protein product is CASRYQGYEGYTF.

The rearrangement joins TRBV12-3 or TRBV12-4 to TRBJ1-1, with a tentative D call TRBD1 (5 bases). Trimming left V 6 bases short and J 0 bases short, with 17 bases between. The CDR3 runs to 16 residues. The CDR3 loop reads CASSYRGRALNTEAFF. CDR3 DNA: TGTGCCAGCAGCTATAGGGGAAGGGCGTTGAACACTGAAGCTTTCTTT.

The chain is built from TRBV5-1 and TRBJ1-2; tentatively, D is TRBD1 (5 bases). This CDR3 has 14 amino acids. V lost 2 bases to trimming and J lost 7 bases, with 15 bases between them. CDR1 and CDR2 (germline): SGHRS, YFSETQ. CDR3 DNA sequence: TGCGCCAGCAGCTTTACCCAGGGTACGAGTGGCTACACCTTC. This encodes CASSFTQGTSGYTF.

This clonotype was observed a single time. The V call is TRBV10-3, the J call TRBJ2-1; 7 bases map to TRBD2. The CDR3 has 15 amino acids. Germline CDR1 and CDR2: ENHRY and SYGVKD. After removal of 10 bases from V and 3 bases from J, the junction contained 12 bases not matched to a gene. DNA of the CDR3: TGTGCCACTCAGGATGGCGGGAGCAACTACAATGAGCAGTTCTTC. Protein sequence: CATQDGGSNYNEQFF.

There are many counts of this clonotype. The chain links TRBV10-3 to TRBJ2-7; D unclear. V was trimmed by 3 bases and J by 3 bases, leaving 3 bases between them. The CDR3 totals 11 residues. CDR1 is ENHRY and CDR2 is SYGVKD in the germline V gene. CDR3 loop: CAISDDYEQYF. The CDR3 DNA follows: TGTGCCATCAGTGACGACTACGAGCAGTACTTC.

V and J are TRBV20-1 and TRBJ2-5; D is ambiguous. Trimming shortened V by 6 bases and J by 1 base, and 9 bases separated the two germline ends. This CDR3 has 12 residues. Germline V lookup: CDR1 DFQATT, CDR2 SNEGSKA (reference sequence). CDR3 residues: CSALRSQETQYF. The CDR3 nucleotides are TGCAGTGCCCTAAGGTCCCAAGAGACCCAGTACTTC.

This clonotype was seen a few times. The chain combines TRBV6-5 with TRBJ2-1, with TRBD1 matching 8 bases. The CDR3 totals 12 residues. CDR1 is MNHEY and CDR2 is SVGAGI in the germline V gene. V lost 7 bases to trimming and J lost 9 bases; unmatched junction nucleotides: 5. The CDR3 sequence is CASTQDRAEQFF. The CDR3, as DNA: TGTGCCAGCACTCAGGACAGGGCTGAGCAGTTCTTC.

This chain links TRBV5-1 with TRBJ1-1; 7 nucleotides agree with TRBD1. Germline CDR1 is SGHRS and CDR2 is YFSETQ. The ends lost 1 base at V and 8 bases at J; junction bases unmatched: 11. This CDR3 comprises 15 residues. The CDR3 loop reads CASSLPPGGINEAFF. CDR3 nucleotide sequence: TGCGCCAGCAGCTTGCCCCCAGGGGGGATAAACGAAGCTTTCTTT.

V gene TRBV20-1 combines with J gene TRBJ2-3; perhaps TRBD1 as D (7 bases). Germline CDR1 DFQATT, CDR2 SNEGSKA (reference sequence). V shed 0 bases and J shed 3 bases, with 13 bases lying between them. CDR3 length: 15 amino acids. The CDR3 sequence: CSARDLAGGTDTQYF. The DNA of the CDR3 is TGCAGTGCTAGAGATTTGGCAGGGGGGACAGATACGCAGTATTTT.

As to this clonotype: The germline gene is not matched at one end of the junction; a read error may be the cause. The V call is TRBV9, the J call TRBJ2-5; possibly TRBD1 for D (6 bases). CDR3 size: 15 residues. Germline loops: CDR1 SGDLS, CDR2 YYNGEE. The CDR3 nucleotides are TGTGCCGGCAGCGTAGAGGGACACTTTGCCTACGGGCAGTACTTC. It translates to CAGSVEGHFAYGQYF. The full variable domain, completed using reference TRBV9 and TRBJ2-5, is DSGVTQTPKHLITATGQRVTLRCSPRSGDLSVYWYQQSLDQGLQFLIQYYNGEERAKGNILERFSAQQFPDLHSELNLSSLELGDSALYFCAGSVEGHFAYGQYFGPGTRLLVL.

The rearrangement links TRBV29-1 to TRBJ2-5, with 7 positions matching TRBD1. The V gene end was trimmed by 7 bases and the J gene end by 4 bases; junction bases not matched to a gene: 12. Per the germline V gene, CDR1 is SQVTM and CDR2 is ANQGSEA. The CDR3 has 14 residues. CDR3 sequence (DNA): TGCAGCGCCCGCCAGAGCGCAGGGGGAGAGACCCAGTACTTC. It yields the protein CSARQSAGGETQYF. Full variable domain (outside the CDR3, taken from reference TRBV29-1 and TRBJ2-5): SAVISQKPSRDICQRGTSLTIQCQVDSQVTMMFWYRQQPGQSLTLIATANQGSEATYESGFVIDKFPISRPNLTFSTLTVSNMSPEDSSIYLCSARQSAGGETQYFGPGTRLLVL.

The chain uses TRBV7-2 and TRBJ2-5; either TRBD1 or TRBD2 may fit D (5 bases each). CDR3 length: 16 residues. Per germline, CDR1 SGHTA and CDR2 FQGNSA. Trimming left V 5 bases short and J 0 bases short, with 16 bases between. CDR3 sequence reads: CASSMGDVAHQETQYF. The CDR3 DNA follows: TGTGCCAGCAGCATGGGGGACGTGGCGCACCAAGAGACCCAGTACTTC.

The table lists this clonotype with a few counts. The rearrangement links TRBV5-1 to TRBJ2-7; D is uncertain. Trimming removed 5 bases at V and 0 bases at J, with 9 bases between. The length of the CDR3 is 13 residues. Germline V lookup: CDR1 SGHRS, CDR2 YFSETQ. As DNA, the CDR3 is TGCGCCAGCAGTACCTCGAGCTCCTACGAGCAGTACTTC. The encoded protein is CASSTSSSYEQYF.

The chain uses TRBV20-1 and TRBJ2-1, with a tentative D call TRBD2 (6 bases). This CDR3 has 15 residues. Trimming shortened V by 3 bases and J by 0 bases, and 12 bases separated the two germline ends. Germline V gives CDR1 DFQATT, CDR2 SNEGSKA (reference sequence). As DNA, the CDR3 is TGCAGTGCTAGCTCGGGGAGGAGCTCCTACAATGAGCAGTTCTTC. It yields the protein CSASSGRSSYNEQFF.

J is TRBJ2-4 and V is TRBV29-1; D perhaps matches TRBD2 (5 bases). The end of the DNA fits TRBJ2-7 better, so the J call may be wrong. Germline V CDR1 and CDR2: SQVTM, ANQGSEA. There are 14 residues in the CDR3. In DNA form, the CDR3 reads TGCAGCGTTGAGACGGGTCGGGGTTTCTACGAGCAGTACTTC. Its protein product is CSVETGRGFYEQYF.

This rearrangement joins TRBV5-1 to TRBJ1-2; possible D gene TRBD1, 5 bases. Trimming pared 2 bases from V and 0 bases from J, leaving 14 bases between. Germline CDR1 reads SGHRS; CDR2 reads YFSETQ. The CDR3 sequence is 16 residues long. The CDR3 here is CASSFEGQDANYGYTF. The CDR3 DNA reads TGCGCCAGCAGCTTCGAGGGGCAGGACGCTAACTATGGCTACACCTTC.

CDR3: CASSQDPGGHSYNEQFF. The CDR3 nucleotides are TGCGCCAGCAGCCAAGATCCAGGGGGCCATTCCTACAATGAGCAGTTCTTC. The chain combines TRBV4-1 with TRBJ2-1; 8 nucleotides line up with TRBD1. CDR1 is MGHRA, CDR2 YSYEKL, per germline. The CDR3 totals 17 residues. Germline trimming cut 0 bases from V and 1 base from J; bases unmatched to any gene: 5.

This chain links TRBV19 with TRBJ1-4; a weak D match, TRBD1 (5 bases). Trimming stripped 4 bases from V and 10 bases from J, with 13 bases between. This CDR3 has 13 amino acids. Germline-derived CDR1 and CDR2 are LNHDA and SQIVND (reference sequence). The CDR3: CASSTGPGGKLFF. In DNA form, the CDR3 reads TGTGCCAGTAGTACAGGGCCCGGCGGAAAACTGTTTTTT.

The chain couples TRBV12-3 or TRBV12-4 to TRBJ1-5; 9 bases are shared with TRBD1. The CDR3 is 12 amino acids. Unmatched junction bases numbered 2, after V lost 7 bases and J lost 7 bases. In nucleotides, the CDR3 is TGTGCCAGCATGACAGGGGGACAGCCCCAGCATTTT. It specifies CASMTGGQPQHF.

The gene calls are TRBV3-1 and TRBJ1-1, with D tentatively TRBD1 (5 bases). This CDR3 is built from 14 residues. The ends were cut back, 4 bases at V and 11 bases at J, with 20 bases in the middle. From germline, CDR1 is LGHDT and CDR2 YNNKEL (reference sequence). The CDR3, as DNA: TGTGCCAGCAGCCCATCCGGGACGACCACTGCCGCTTTCTTT. Translated: CASSPSGTTTAAFF.

This clonotype occurred a few times. V is TRBV4-1 and J is TRBJ2-5, with D unresolved. The V end was cut by 10 bases, the J end by 5 bases, with 5 bases between. This CDR3 comprises 9 residues. Germline V lookup: CDR1 MGHRA, CDR2 YSYEKL. In nucleotides, the CDR3 is TGCGCCAAACGGGAGACCCAGTACTTC. Translated: CAKRETQYF.

This clonotype was seen a handful of times. The chain couples TRBV4-1 to TRBJ2-3; TRBD2 is a possible D gene (5 bases). CDR1 MGHRA and CDR2 YSYEKL come from the germline V gene. V lost 5 bases and J lost 0, with 12 bases in between. The CDR3 has 15 residues. This chain's CDR3 is CASSYDYVSTDTQYF. DNA for the CDR3: TGCGCCAGCAGCTACGACTATGTTAGCACAGATACGCAGTATTTT.